These 19 T cell receptor beta chains came from one sample sequenced in a study of graft-versus-host responses after intestinal transplantation. Sequencing used immunoSEQ multiplex PCR; TCRdb keeps in-frame clones, though not all of them. This sample has some 8,700 clones, with about 94% found just once. Sequencing used PBMCs, obtained 11 days after intestinal transplantation. These receptors all stem from a human patient who received an intestinal transplant, so some T cells may come from the graft donor.

This chain links TRBV19 with TRBJ1-3; no firm D call. V lost 3 bases to trimming and J lost 0 bases, with 6 bases between them. The CDR3 length is 14 residues. Germline assignment: CDR1 LNHDA and CDR2 SQIVND (reference sequence). CDR3 residues: CASSIYGSGNTIYF. The CDR3 coding sequence is TGTGCCAGTAGTATCTACGGCTCTGGAAACACCATATATTTT.

This chain joins TRBV7-2 and TRBJ1-3; 8 bases are shared with TRBD1. Germline CDR1 is SGHTA and CDR2 is FQGNSA. The CDR3 length is 16 residues. The V segment lost 2 bases and the J segment 3 bases; nucleotides outside the gene matches: 6. CDR3 sequence (DNA): TGTGCCAGCAGCTTAACCCAGGGGGCTTATGGAAACACCATATATTTT. It translates to CASSLTQGAYGNTIYF.

The chain couples TRBV7-9 to TRBJ1-1, with D possibly matching TRBD1 (6 bases). CDR1 is SEHNR, CDR2 FQNEAQ, per germline (reference sequence). V was cut by 5 bases and J by 8 bases, with 9 bases left in between. The CDR3 runs to 11 residues. The CDR3 DNA sequence: TGTGCCAGCAGCCTACAGGGAGAAGCTTTCTTT. Protein product: CASSLQGEAFF.

CDR3: CASSQNRGRGTGELFF. CDR3 bases: TGCGCCAGCAGCCAGAACAGGGGGCGGGGAACCGGGGAGCTGTTTTTT. J is TRBJ2-2 and V is TRBV4-1; 9 bases map to TRBD1. The V gene end was trimmed by 3 bases and the J gene end by 5 bases; junction bases not matched to a gene: 7. This CDR3 comprises 16 residues. Germline assignment: CDR1 MGHRA and CDR2 YSYEKL.

The J gene is TRBJ2-6, the V gene TRBV6-5, with unresolved D. This CDR3 is 15 amino acids long. CDR1 is MNHEY and CDR2 is SVGAGI in the germline V gene. V dropped 0 bases and J dropped 0 bases, with 3 bases sitting between them. CDR3 sequence: CASSYSRSGANVLTF. The CDR3 DNA sequence: TGTGCCAGCAGTTACTCCCGCTCTGGGGCCAACGTCCTGACTTTC.

The CDR3 is CASSPGGSYEQYF. The CDR3 DNA sequence: TGTGCCAGTAGTCCGGGAGGGTCCTACGAGCAGTACTTC. The chain couples TRBV19 to TRBJ2-7; TRBD2 matches 8 bases. In germline, CDR1 is LNHDA, CDR2 SQIVND (reference sequence). The CDR3 runs 13 residues. V was pared by 5 bases and J by 1 base, with 1 base of the junction left unmatched.

V is TRBV30 and J is TRBJ2-7; 7 nucleotides agree with TRBD2. The V and J ends lost 7 bases and 0 bases, in that order; junction bases with no gene match: 12. Germline lookup yields CDR1 GTSNPN and CDR2 SVGIG (reference sequence). The CDR3 has 15 residues. CDR3 region: CALGGGAESSYEQYF. In DNA, the CDR3 is TGTGCCTTGGGGGGAGGGGCGGAAAGCTCCTACGAGCAGTACTTC. The whole variable domain, filled in from reference TRBV30 and TRBJ2-7, reads SQTIHQWPATLVQPVGSPLSLECTVEGTSNPNLYWYRQAAGRGLQLLFYSVGIGQISSEVPQNLSASRPQDRQFILSSKKLLLSDSGFYLCALGGGAESSYEQYFGPGTRLTVT.

The chain couples TRBV6-1 to TRBJ2-5, with TRBD2 matching over 12 bases. The CDR3 consists of 14 residues. J was trimmed by 5 bases and V by 6 bases; bases with no gene match: 4. Germline CDR1 MNHNS, CDR2 SASEGT. The CDR3 sequence is CASSILAGGETQYF. The DNA for the CDR3 is TGTGCCAGCAGCATACTAGCGGGGGGTGAGACCCAGTACTTC.

V gene TRBV27 combines with J gene TRBJ2-1, with 9 bases aligning to TRBD2. The ends lost 0 bases at V and 6 bases at J; junction bases unmatched: 3. The CDR3 is made up of 15 amino acids. CDR1 and CDR2 from the germline V gene are MNHEY and SMNVEV (reference sequence). CDR3 residues: CASSLSSGSTNEQFF. CDR3 bases: TGTGCCAGCAGTTTATCTAGCGGGAGTACCAATGAGCAGTTCTTC.

J is TRBJ1-4 and V is TRBV27; 8 nucleotides line up with TRBD1. The trim removed 4 bases at V and 6 bases at J, leaving 7 bases unmatched. CDR1 is MNHEY and CDR2 is SMNVEV in the germline V gene (reference sequence). This CDR3 comprises 15 residues. CDR3 nucleotide sequence: TGTGCCAGCAGTTCACCAGGGGGCACTGATGAAAAACTGTTTTTT. The encoded protein is CASSSPGGTDEKLFF.

This chain links TRBV5-5 with TRBJ1-2; a weak D match, TRBD1 (6 bases). Trimming removed 5 bases at V and 1 base at J, with 9 bases between. The germline V gene has CDR1 SGHKS and CDR2 YYEKEE (reference sequence). This CDR3 has 13 amino acids. DNA of the CDR3: TGTGCCAGCAGGGGGGCAGTTAACTATGGCTACACCTTC. Its translation: CASRGAVNYGYTF.

The rearrangement joins TRBV6-1 to TRBJ2-2; 8 nucleotides match TRBD2. The junction had 9 bases not matched to a gene; V was cut back by 4 bases and J by 5 bases. The CDR3 is made up of 16 amino acids. Germline loops: CDR1 MNHNS, CDR2 SASEGT. In nucleotides, the CDR3 is TGTGCCAGCAGTGCGAACGGGGGGGCGGTTACCGGGGAGCTGTTTTTT. It encodes CASSANGGAVTGELFF.

The V and J genes are TRBV7-8 and TRBJ2-2; 7 bases are shared with TRBD1. Germline V gene lookup returns CDR1 SGHVS and CDR2 FQNEAQ. This CDR3 has 15 amino acids. V lost 6 bases to trimming and J lost 2 bases; unmatched junction nucleotides: 6. CDR3 protein: CASSPGDRNTGELFF. CDR3 sequence (DNA): TGTGCCAGCAGTCCCGGGGACAGAAACACCGGGGAGCTGTTTTTT.

V usage is TRBV2 and J usage is TRBJ1-5; 12 bases align to TRBD1. The length of the CDR3 is 21 residues. Trimming removed 0 bases from V and 0 bases from J; junction bases left unmatched: 12. Germline V gene sequence: CDR1 SNHLY, CDR2 FYNNEI. CDR3 sequence: CASSEALGEGQGACSNQPQHF. CDR3 bases: TGTGCCAGCAGTGAAGCGCTTGGGGAGGGACAGGGGGCCTGTAGCAATCAGCCCCAGCATTTT.

V usage is TRBV5-1 and J usage is TRBJ2-7; 14 bases are a match to TRBD2. V was clipped by 2 bases and J by 0 bases; unmatched bases: 10. Germline V lookup: CDR1 SGHRS, CDR2 YFSETQ. The CDR3 has 19 amino acids. CDR3 in amino acids: CASSLTGLAGVPYSYEQYF. The CDR3 region has the DNA TGCGCCAGCAGCTTAACGGGACTAGCGGGAGTCCCGTACTCCTACGAGCAGTACTTC. The full variable domain, its missing parts supplied by reference TRBV5-1 and TRBJ2-7, is KAGVTQTPRYLIKTRGQQVTLSCSPISGHRSVSWYQQTPGQGLQFLFEYFSETQRNKGNFPGRFSGRQFSNSRSEMNVSTLELGDSALYLCASSLTGLAGVPYSYEQYFGPGTRLTVT.

The chain links TRBV2 to TRBJ2-5, with D maybe TRBD2 (7 bases). V shed 4 bases and J shed 1 base, with 13 bases lying between them. The CDR3 length is 15 residues. The V gene's germline CDR1 is SNHLY and CDR2 FYNNEI. CDR3 amino acids: CASSGEGGLQETQYF. CDR3 in DNA: TGTGCCAGCAGTGGAGAGGGGGGGCTCCAAGAGACCCAGTACTTC.

V gene TRBV28 combines with J gene TRBJ1-2; 9 nucleotides line up with TRBD1. V dropped 4 bases and J dropped 7; count of bases not matched to a gene: 1. CDR3 size: 12 residues. Germline V lookup: CDR1 MDHEN, CDR2 SYDVKM. For the CDR3, the DNA is TGTGCCAGCAGTTGGACAGGGGTTGGCTACACCTTC. It encodes CASSWTGVGYTF.

The chain is built from TRBV5-5 and TRBJ2-7; D gene ambiguous. CDR3 length: 15 amino acids. CDR1 and CDR2 (germline): SGHKS, YYEKEE (reference sequence). The V and J ends lost 2 bases and 0 bases respectively, with 12 bases between them. DNA of the CDR3: TGTGCCAGCAGCTTCTTCGGTTCGTACTCCTACGAGCAGTACTTC. Its protein is CASSFFGSYSYEQYF.

The V call is TRBV27, the J call TRBJ2-1, with 8 bases fitting TRBD2. The CDR3 totals 16 residues. The germline CDR1 and CDR2 sequences are MNHEY and SMNVEV (reference sequence). V trimming: 7 bases; J trimming: 0 bases; junction bases outside the gene matches: 8. The chain's CDR3 is CASTQMSGSSYNEQFF. The CDR3 coding sequence is TGTGCCAGCACCCAAATGAGCGGGAGCTCCTACAATGAGCAGTTCTTC.